This T cell receptor beta chain stems from a study of OX40 agonist ivuxolimab in advanced cancers. Study-wide findings and caveats: Relative to CD4+ cells, CD8+ T cells on average had more expanded clones.

Sequenced by immunoSEQ multiplex PCR; TCRdb stores in-frame clones only, minus some. The sample includes tens of thousands of clones, approximately 95% seen only once; the top ten take more than 0.3%. The CDR3 contains 13 residues. Unmatched junction bases numbered 7, after V lost 8 bases and J lost 5 bases. Germline loops: CDR1 MNHEY, CDR2 SMNVEV (reference sequence). Turning to this clone: No antigen is known for it.

This chain joins TRBV27 and TRBJ1-1, with TRBD1 matching 8 bases. This sample comprised CD4+ or CD8+ T cells sorted from blood, obtained in a trial of the OX40 agonist ivuxolimab. This TCR was recovered from an adult with an advanced solid tumor such as melanoma, head and neck, liver or kidney cancer. The CDR3 sequence: CASSGTGGTEAFF. DNA of the CDR3: TGTGCCAGCTCCGGGACAGGTGGGACTGAAGCTTTCTTT.